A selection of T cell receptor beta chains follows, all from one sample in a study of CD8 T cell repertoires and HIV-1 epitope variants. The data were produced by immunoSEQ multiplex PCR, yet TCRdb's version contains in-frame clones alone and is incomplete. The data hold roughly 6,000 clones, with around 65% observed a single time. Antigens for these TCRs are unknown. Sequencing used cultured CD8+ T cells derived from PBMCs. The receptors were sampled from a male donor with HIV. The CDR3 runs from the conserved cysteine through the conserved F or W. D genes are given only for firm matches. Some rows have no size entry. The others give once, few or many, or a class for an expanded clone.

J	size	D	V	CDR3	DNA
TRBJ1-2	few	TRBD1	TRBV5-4	CASSRTGNGYTF	TGTGCCAGCAGCCGGACAGGGAATGGCTACACCTTC
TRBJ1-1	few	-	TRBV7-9	CASSLGGSEAFF	TGTGCCAGCAGCTTAGGGGGGTCGGAAGCTTTCTTT
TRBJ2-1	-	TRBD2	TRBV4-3	CASSPLADQPYNEQFF	TGCGCCAGCAGCCCACTAGCGGACCAACCGTACAATGAGCAGTTCTTC
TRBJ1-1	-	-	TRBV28	CASVHPRRMNTEAFF	TGTGCCAGCGTCCACCCGCGGCGGATGAACACTGAAGCTTTCTTT
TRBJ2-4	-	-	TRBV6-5	CASSLGGQANIQYF	TGTGCCAGCAGTTTGGGAGGACAGGCAAACATTCAGTACTTC
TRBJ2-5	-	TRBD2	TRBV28	CASSLVLAGRETQYF	TGTGCCAGCAGTTTAGTCCTAGCGGGAAGAGAGACCCAGTACTTC
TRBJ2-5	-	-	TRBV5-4	CASSPTVAETQYF	TGTGCCAGCAGCCCGACCGTTGCCGAGACCCAGTACTTC
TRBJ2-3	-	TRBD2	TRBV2	CASSDWSGGSGAQYF	TGTGCCAGCAGTGATTGGAGCGGGGGCTCCGGGGCGCAGTATTTT
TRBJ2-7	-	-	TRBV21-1	CASSKDGASTREASYEQYF	TGTGCCAGCAGCAAAGACGGCGCGAGTACTAGAGAAGCCTCCTACGAGCAGTACTTC
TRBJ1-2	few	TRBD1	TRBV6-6	CASSSPGQGADGYTF	TGTGCCAGCAGTTCTCCGGGACAGGGGGCCGATGGCTACACCTTC
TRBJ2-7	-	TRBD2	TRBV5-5	CASSLGGGGQPDRDF	TGTGCCAGCAGCTTGGGAGGCGGGGGGCAGCCTGATCGAGACTTC
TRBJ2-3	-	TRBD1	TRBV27	CASSFGQGLTDTQYF	TGTGCCAGCAGTTTCGGACAGGGCCTCACAGATACGCAGTATTTT
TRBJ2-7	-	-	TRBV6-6	CASSSDVSAYEQYF	TGTGCCAGCAGTTCAGATGTCTCGGCCTACGAGCAGTACTTC
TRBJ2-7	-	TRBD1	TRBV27	CASSSGQLSYEQYF	TGTGCCAGCAGTTCGGGACAGCTTAGCTACGAGCAGTACTTC
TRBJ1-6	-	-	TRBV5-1	CASSLEGQGRSPLHF	TGCGCCAGCAGCTTAGAGGGGCAGGGGCGTTCACCCCTCCACTTT
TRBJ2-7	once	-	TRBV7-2	CASSLHSGGLYEQYF	TGTGCCAGCAGCTTACACAGCGGAGGATTGTACGAGCAGTACTTC
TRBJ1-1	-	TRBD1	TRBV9	CASSADRGANTEAFF	TGTGCCAGCAGCGCTGACAGGGGGGCTAACACTGAAGCTTTCTTT
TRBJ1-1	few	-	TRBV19	CASSQGDWNTEAFF	TGTGCCAGTAGCCAAGGAGACTGGAACACTGAAGCTTTCTTT
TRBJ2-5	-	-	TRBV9	CASSPRGGTYSETQYF	TGTGCCAGCAGCCCACGAGGGGGGACATATTCGGAGACCCAGTACTTC
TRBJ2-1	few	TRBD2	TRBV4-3	CASSQDTSGGASEQFF	TGCGCCAGCAGCCAAGATACAAGCGGGGGGGCAAGTGAGCAGTTCTTC
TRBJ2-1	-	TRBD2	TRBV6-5	CASSYSPSGGAREQFF	TGTGCCAGCAGTTACTCTCCTAGCGGGGGGGCCCGTGAGCAGTTCTTC
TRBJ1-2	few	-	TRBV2	CASSELGPNYGYTF	TGTGCCAGCAGTGAATTGGGACCTAACTATGGCTACACCTTC
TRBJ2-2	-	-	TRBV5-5	CASSLPGITNTGELFF	TGTGCCAGCAGCCTCCCCGGGATTACGAACACCGGGGAGCTGTTTTTT
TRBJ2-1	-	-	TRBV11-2	CASSTGGLIYNEQFF	TGTGCCAGCAGCACTGGGGGGCTCATTTACAATGAGCAGTTCTTC
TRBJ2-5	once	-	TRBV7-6	CASSSTTGRRAQYF	TGTGCCAGCAGCTCAACCACAGGGCGAAGGGCCCAGTACTTC
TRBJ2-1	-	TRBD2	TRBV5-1	CASSLFPLADTYNEQFF	TGCGCCAGCAGCTTGTTCCCCCTAGCGGACACCTACAATGAGCAGTTCTTC
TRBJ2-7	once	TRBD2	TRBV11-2	CASSAGLAIYEQYF	TGTGCCAGCAGCGCGGGACTAGCAATCTACGAGCAGTACTTC
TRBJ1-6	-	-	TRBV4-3	CASSQESGDNSPLHF	TGCGCCAGCAGCCAAGAATCAGGGGATAATTCACCCCTCCACTTT
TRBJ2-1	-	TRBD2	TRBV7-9	CASSLEGTSGLHNEQFF	TGTGCCAGCAGCCTCGAGGGGACTAGCGGGTTACACAATGAGCAGTTCTTC
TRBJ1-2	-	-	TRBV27	CASSPPGVYGYTF	TGTGCCAGCAGTCCCCCGGGGGTCTATGGCTACACCTTC
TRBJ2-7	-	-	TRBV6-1	CASSSGSYYEQYF	TGTGCCAGCAGTTCGGGGTCTTACTACGAGCAGTACTTC
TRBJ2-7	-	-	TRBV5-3	CASSLRAGEQYF	TGTGCCAGCAGCTTACGAGCGGGCGAGCAGTACTTC
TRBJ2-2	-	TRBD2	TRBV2	CASSAGLAGYTGELFF	TGTGCCAGCAGCGCCGGACTAGCGGGTTACACCGGGGAGCTGTTTTTT
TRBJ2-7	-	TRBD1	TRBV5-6	CASSLGTGSRPDEQYF	TGTGCCAGCAGCTTAGGGACAGGGTCGAGGCCAGACGAGCAGTACTTC
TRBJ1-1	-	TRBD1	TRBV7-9	CASSDWYRGNYEAFF	TGTGCCAGCAGCGATTGGTACAGGGGGAACTATGAAGCTTTCTTT
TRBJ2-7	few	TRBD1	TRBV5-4	CASSLGQGNEQYF	TGTGCCAGCAGCTTGGGACAGGGGAACGAGCAGTACTTC
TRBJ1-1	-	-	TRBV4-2	CASSQVSGRDIEAFF	TGTGCCAGCAGCCAAGTAAGTGGCAGGGATATCGAAGCTTTCTTT
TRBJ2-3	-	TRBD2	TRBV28	CASSPWASGSASTDTQYF	TGTGCCAGCAGTCCCTGGGCTAGCGGGAGCGCTAGCACAGATACGCAGTATTTT
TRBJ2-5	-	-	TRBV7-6	CASSPREGDQETQYF	TGTGCCAGCAGCCCGCGGGAAGGGGACCAAGAGACCCAGTACTTC
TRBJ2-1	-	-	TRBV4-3	CASSQAPLPLDLDEQFF	TGCGCCAGCAGCCAAGCCCCCCTACCACTAGATCTAGATGAGCAGTTCTTC
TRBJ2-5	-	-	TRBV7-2	CASSLAGAQRETQYF	TGTGCCAGCAGCTTAGCCGGGGCCCAAAGAGAGACCCAGTACTTC